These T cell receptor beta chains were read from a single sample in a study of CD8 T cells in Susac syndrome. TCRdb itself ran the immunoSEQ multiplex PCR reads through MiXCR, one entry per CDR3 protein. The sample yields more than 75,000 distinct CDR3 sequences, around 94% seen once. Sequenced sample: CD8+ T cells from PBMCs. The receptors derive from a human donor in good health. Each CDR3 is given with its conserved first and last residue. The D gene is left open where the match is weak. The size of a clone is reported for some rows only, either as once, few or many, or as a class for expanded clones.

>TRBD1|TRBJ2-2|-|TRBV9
CASSEGDSYTGELFF
TGTGCCAGCAGTGAGGGGGACAGTTACACCGGGGAGCTGTTTTTT
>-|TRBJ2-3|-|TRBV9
CASDILGRDTDTQYF
TGTGCCAGCGACATACTAGGTCGTGACACAGATACGCAGTATTTT
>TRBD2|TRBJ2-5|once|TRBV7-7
CASRDPLADQETQYF
TGTGCTAGCAGGGATCCTCTAGCGGACCAAGAGACCCAGTACTTC
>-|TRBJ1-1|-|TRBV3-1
CASSQERWNTEAFF
TGTGCCAGCAGCCAAGAAAGATGGAACACTGAAGCTTTCTTT
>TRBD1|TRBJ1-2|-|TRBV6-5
CASSRTGANYGYTF
TGTGCCAGCAGTCGGACAGGGGCTAACTATGGCTACACCTTC
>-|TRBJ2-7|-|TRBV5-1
CASNRESGDVINDEQYF
TGCGCCAGCAACCGGGAGTCAGGGGACGTGATAAATGACGAGCAGTACTTC
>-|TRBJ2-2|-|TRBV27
CASSRGGTGELFF
TGTGCCAGCAGTCGTGGGGGGACCGGGGAGCTGTTTTTT
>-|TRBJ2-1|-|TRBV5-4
CASSFTVGAYNEQFF
TGTGCCAGCAGCTTTACAGTGGGCGCCTACAATGAGCAGTTCTTC
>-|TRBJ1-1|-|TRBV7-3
CASSVLGGGTEAFF
TGTGCCAGCAGCGTACTCGGCGGGGGCACTGAAGCTTTCTTT
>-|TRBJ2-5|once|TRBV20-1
CSARPGREETQYF
TGCAGTGCCAGACCGGGCCGAGAAGAGACCCAGTACTTC
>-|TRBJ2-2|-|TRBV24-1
CATSQNADTGELFF
TGTGCCACCAGTCAGAATGCGGACACCGGGGAGCTGTTTTTT
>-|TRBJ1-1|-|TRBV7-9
CASRPANTEAFF
TGTGCCAGCAGACCCGCGAACACTGAAGCTTTCTTT
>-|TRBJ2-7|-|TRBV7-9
CASSLEGFGDEQYF
TGTGCCAGCAGCCTAGAGGGGTTTGGGGACGAGCAGTACTTC
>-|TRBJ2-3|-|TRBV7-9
CASSSTRRGTDTQYF
TGTGCCAGCAGCTCGACTAGAAGGGGCACAGATACGCAGTATTTT
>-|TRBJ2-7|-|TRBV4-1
CASSQDPPYEQYF
TGCGCCAGCAGCCAAGATCCACCGTACGAGCAGTACTTC
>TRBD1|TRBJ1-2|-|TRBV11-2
CAEQGAGGYTF
TGTGCCGAACAGGGGGCGGGTGGCTACACCTTC